Below, 2 T cell receptor beta chains from the same sample are listed, as sequenced in a study of T cell responses to AZD1222 COVID-19 vaccine. Generated by immunoSEQ multiplex PCR, the TCRdb table keeps only in-frame clones and is missing some. The sample holds fewer than 110,000 clones; more than 85% are singletons and the top ten take 16%. The sample in question was peripheral blood, obtained on day 0 of AZD1222 vaccination. The receptors were gathered from an adult in good health.

V usage is TRBV6-5 and J usage is TRBJ2-7; D gene uncertain. Germline CDR1 and CDR2: MNHEY and SVGAGI. V shed 2 bases and J shed 4 bases, with 6 bases lying between them. The CDR3 has 12 residues. This CDR3 reads CASSYGNYEQYF. The DNA of the CDR3 is TGTGCCAGCAGTTACGGCAATTACGAGCAGTACTTC.

The rearrangement joins TRBV6-5 to TRBJ1-4, with a weak D call TRBD1 (5 bases). The length of the CDR3 is 15 residues. The germline V gene has CDR1 MNHEY and CDR2 SVGAGI. The ends were cut back, 2 bases at V and 7 bases at J, with 14 bases in the middle. CDR3 nucleotide sequence: TGTGCCAGCAGTTACGTTCAGGGAGCAGGTGAAAAACTGTTTTTT. This codes for CASSYVQGAGEKLFF.